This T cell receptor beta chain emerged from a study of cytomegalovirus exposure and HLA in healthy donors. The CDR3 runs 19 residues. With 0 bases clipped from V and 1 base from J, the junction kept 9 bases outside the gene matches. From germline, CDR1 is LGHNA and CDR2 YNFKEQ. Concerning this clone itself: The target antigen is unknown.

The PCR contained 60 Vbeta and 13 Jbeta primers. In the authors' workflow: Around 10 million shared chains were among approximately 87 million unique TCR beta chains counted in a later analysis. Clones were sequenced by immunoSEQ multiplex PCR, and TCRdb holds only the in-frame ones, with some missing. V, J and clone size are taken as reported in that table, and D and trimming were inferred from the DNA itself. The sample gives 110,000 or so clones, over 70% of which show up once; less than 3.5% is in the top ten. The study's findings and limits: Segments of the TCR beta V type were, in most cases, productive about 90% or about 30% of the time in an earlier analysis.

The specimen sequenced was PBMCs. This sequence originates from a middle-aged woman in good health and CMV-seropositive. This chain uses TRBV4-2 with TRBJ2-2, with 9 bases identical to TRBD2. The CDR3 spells CASSQDMGGGAMNTGELFF. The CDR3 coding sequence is TGTGCCAGCAGCCAAGATATGGGCGGGGGGGCGATGAACACCGGGGAGCTGTTTTTT.